One and the same sample provided the 21 T cell receptor beta chains below, sequenced in a study of patients and donors after allogeneic stem cell transplantation. From the RT-PCR reads, TCRdb called clonotypes with MiXCR, one entry per CDR3 protein. The sample yields roughly 960,000 distinct CDR3 sequences, more than 15% seen once. The specimen was blood, either unsorted or a sorted T cell fraction (not recorded which). The receptors stem from a human donor who was either an allogeneic HSCT recipient or a stem cell or donor lymphocyte infusion donor (not recorded which). It is not recorded whose cells these are; they may come from a transplant donor.

J is TRBJ2-7 and V is TRBV9, with D tentatively TRBD1 (5 bases). The CDR3 sequence is 18 residues long. Germline V gives CDR1 SGDLS, CDR2 YYNGEE. Trimming cost V 0 bases and J 0 bases, with 19 bases left between them. CDR3 region: CASSVGSRQSTFSYEQYF. CDR3 nucleotide sequence: TGTGCCAGCAGCGTAGGTTCCCGACAGAGCACTTTCTCCTACGAGCAGTACTTC.

In DNA form, the CDR3 reads TGCGCCAGCAGCTTTACCCGGCTAGCGGGAATCAATGAGCAGTTCTTC. Its translation: CASSFTRLAGINEQFF. V usage is TRBV5-1 and J usage is TRBJ2-1; 9 bases align to TRBD2. The CDR3 is 16 amino acids. Germline CDR1 SGHRS, CDR2 YFSETQ. Trimming removed 2 bases from V and 6 bases from J; junction bases left unmatched: 9.

The sample holds one count of this clonotype. This sequence joins TRBV19 and TRBJ1-1; no definite D call. The V gene lost 4 bases and the J gene lost 3 bases, with 9 bases spanning the gap. CDR1 is LNHDA, CDR2 SQIVND, per germline (reference sequence). The CDR3 runs to 13 residues. In DNA, the CDR3 is TGTGCCAGTAGTACCAGTGTCGACACTGAAGCTTTCTTT. It yields the protein CASSTSVDTEAFF.

The chain employs TRBV7-8 and TRBJ2-4, with TRBD2 as a possible D gene (5 bases). The germline V gene has CDR1 SGHVS and CDR2 FQNEAQ. Trimming left V 4 bases short and J 7 bases short, with 20 bases between. This CDR3 has 16 amino acids. CDR3 DNA: TGTGCCAGCAGCTGGACCCGGAGGACCTCCTCTAACATTCAGTACTTC. Its protein is CASSWTRRTSSNIQYF.

This clonotype was observed a handful of times. The CDR3 nucleotides are TGTGCCAGCAGCGGAAGGGACAGTTCGAACACCGGGGAGCTGTTTTTT. Its translation: CASSGRDSSNTGELFF. The chain is built from TRBV9 and TRBJ2-2; TRBD1 matches 7 bases. The length of the CDR3 is 16 residues. In germline, CDR1 is SGDLS, CDR2 YYNGEE. The V segment lost 3 bases and the J segment 0 bases; nucleotides outside the gene matches: 5.

The chain has TRBV2 and TRBJ1-3, with D uncertain. The CDR3 has 14 residues. The V and J ends lost 7 bases and 1 base respectively, with 11 bases between them. CDR1 SNHLY and CDR2 FYNNEI come from the germline V gene. The DNA for the CDR3 is TGTGCCAGCAACAAACGGGCGTCTGGAAACACCATATATTTT. As protein: CASNKRASGNTIYF.

This clonotype has a handful of counts. The chain couples TRBV18 to TRBJ2-7; D ambiguous. Trimming took off 3 bases at V and 3 bases at J, with 12 bases between the two ends. In germline, CDR1 is KGHSH, CDR2 LQKENI. There are 14 residues in the CDR3. CDR3 nucleotide sequence: TGTGCCAGCTCACCCGGCAGGCAATACTACGAGCAGTACTTC. It yields the protein CASSPGRQYYEQYF.

This clonotype was detected only a few times. The CDR3 is CASSLVWSSGSSYNEQFF. The CDR3 region has the DNA TGTGCCAGCAGCTTAGTTTGGTCTAGCGGGAGCTCCTACAATGAGCAGTTCTTC. The chain carries TRBV11-1 and TRBJ2-1, with TRBD2 matching 10 bases. CDR1 and CDR2 from the germline V gene are SGHAT and FQDESV (reference sequence). V lost 1 base to trimming and J lost 0 bases; unmatched junction nucleotides: 6. The CDR3 runs to 18 residues.

The chain employs TRBV20-1 and TRBJ2-3; D tentatively fits TRBD1 or TRBD2 (5 bases each). The CDR3 runs to 16 residues. The germline V gene encodes CDR1 DFQATT and CDR2 SNEGSKA (reference sequence). The V gene lost 0 bases and the J gene lost 0 bases, with 13 bases spanning the gap. The CDR3 DNA sequence: TGCAGTGCTAGAGATGGGGCGGGTGCCAGCACAGATACGCAGTATTTT. This encodes CSARDGAGASTDTQYF.

This clonotype has just one count. The rearrangement joins TRBV4-1 to TRBJ2-3; TRBD1 matches 9 bases. Trimming cost V 1 base and J 3 bases; bases outside gene matches: 5. Germline CDR1 reads MGHRA; CDR2 reads YSYEKL. This CDR3 region has 16 residues. The CDR3 reads CASSQGDRVRTDTQYF. CDR3 coding DNA: TGCGCCAGCAGCCAAGGGGACAGGGTTCGAACAGATACGCAGTATTTT.

CDR3 protein: CASSQDKGRLDEQFF. The CDR3 nucleotides are TGCGCCAGCAGCCAAGATAAGGGTAGGTTGGATGAGCAGTTCTTC. The chain carries TRBV4-3 and TRBJ2-1, with no clear D. V was shortened by 0 bases and J by 8 bases, with 14 bases between the two germline ends. This CDR3 contains 15 residues. Germline CDR1 reads LGHNA; CDR2 reads YSLEER.

This clonotype was counted only a few times. This chain links TRBV7-6 with TRBJ1-4; D is perhaps TRBD1 (5 bases). The CDR3 runs to 18 residues. With 0 bases removed from V and 5 bases from J, the gap between germline ends came to 19 bases. CDR1 is SGHVS and CDR2 is FNYEAQ in the germline V gene. For the CDR3, the DNA is TGTGCCAGCAGCTTAGCGGTCCGGGGCAAAAGCCGGAATGAAAAACTGTTTTTT. The encoded protein is CASSLAVRGKSRNEKLFF. Complete variable domain (other parts from reference TRBV7-6 and TRBJ1-4): GAGVSQSPRYKVTKRGQDVALRCDPISGHVSLYWYRQALGQGPEFLTYFNYEAQQDKSGLPNDRFSAERPEGSISTLTIQRTEQRDSAMYRCASSLAVRGKSRNEKLFFGSGTQLSVL.

This clonotype was counted a few times. This chain joins TRBV29-1 and TRBJ2-3, with 9 bases fitting TRBD2. The junction had 4 bases not matched to a gene; V was cut back by 3 bases and J by 6 bases. The CDR3 is made up of 13 amino acids. The germline CDR1 and CDR2 sequences are SQVTM and ANQGSEA. The CDR3, as DNA: TGCAGCGTTGAGTGGCTAGCGGGGGATACGCAGTATTTT. Its translation is CSVEWLAGDTQYF.

The chain is built from TRBV6-1 and TRBJ2-2; 11 nucleotides align to TRBD1. The CDR3 is 16 residues long. Germline V CDR1 and CDR2: MNHNS, SASEGT. V gave up 8 bases and J gave up 4 bases; unmatched junction bases: 9. The DNA for the CDR3 is TGTGCCAGCGCTAACGGACAGGGGGCAAGCACCGGGGAGCTGTTTTTT. This codes for CASANGQGASTGELFF.

The chain carries TRBV29-1 and TRBJ1-5, with TRBD1 matching over 7 bases. The V segment lost 4 bases and the J segment 4 bases; nucleotides outside the gene matches: 1. The CDR3 consists of 12 residues. Germline V gene lookup returns CDR1 SQVTM and CDR2 ANQGSEA. DNA of the CDR3: TGCAGCGTTGGGGGACAGAATCAGCCCCAGCATTTT. Protein: CSVGGQNQPQHF.

This clonotype was counted only a few times. The chain joins TRBV12-3 or TRBV12-4 to TRBJ1-5; D ambiguous. The CDR3 spans 12 residues. The germline V and J ends were trimmed by 0 bases and 6 bases, with 3 bases remaining between them. The CDR3 bases are TGTGCCAGCAGTTTAGCTAGTCAGCCCCAGCATTTT. This gives the protein CASSLASQPQHF.

The gene calls are TRBV7-9 and TRBJ2-7, with D perhaps TRBD1 or TRBD2 (5 bases each). From germline, CDR1 is SEHNR and CDR2 FQNEAQ (reference sequence). Trimming left V 5 bases short and J 3 bases short, with 14 bases between. The CDR3 spans 14 residues. The CDR3 nucleotides read TGTGCCAGCAGCATGGACGGGACCGTCTACGAGCAGTACTTC. This encodes CASSMDGTVYEQYF. Filled out from reference TRBV7-9 and TRBJ2-7, the complete variable domain reads DTGVSQNPRHKITKRGQNVTFRCDPISEHNRLYWYRQTLGQGPEFLTYFQNEAQLEKSRLLSDRFSAERPKGSFSTLEIQRTEQGDSAMYLCASSMDGTVYEQYFGPGTRLTVT.

The chain recombines TRBV24-1 with TRBJ2-1; 10 nucleotides align to TRBD2. From germline, CDR1 is KGHDR and CDR2 SFDVKD. The CDR3 runs 16 residues. Germline trimming cut 10 bases from V and 6 bases from J; bases unmatched to any gene: 14. CDR3 sequence (DNA): TGTGCCACTCGAACAGCCCAGCGGGAGGGAGGCAATGAGCAGTTCTTC. Protein: CATRTAQREGGNEQFF.

This clonotype was seen ten or more times. This chain uses TRBV12-3 or TRBV12-4 with TRBJ1-1, with TRBD1 identical over 12 bases. The CDR3 is 17 amino acids. V was clipped by 5 bases and J by 5 bases; unmatched bases: 12. The CDR3 loop reads CASSLTGTGGVITEAFF. CDR3 bases: TGTGCCAGCAGTCTTACCGGGACAGGGGGCGTGATTACTGAAGCTTTCTTT.

This chain joins TRBV9 and TRBJ1-1; no clear D. Germline loops: CDR1 SGDLS, CDR2 YYNGEE. This CDR3 region has 14 residues. The ends were cut back, 3 bases at V and 7 bases at J, with 16 bases in the middle. The CDR3 DNA sequence: TGTGCCAGCAGCGCCATCCCGCGGGGAATTGAAGCTTTCTTT. Protein sequence: CASSAIPRGIEAFF. Drawing the rest from reference TRBV9 and TRBJ1-1, the complete variable domain is DSGVTQTPKHLITATGQRVTLRCSPRSGDLSVYWYQQSLDQGLQFLIQYYNGEERAKGNILERFSAQQFPDLHSELNLSSLELGDSALYFCASSAIPRGIEAFFGQGTRLTVV.

This clonotype turned up a few times. The chain combines TRBV4-2 with TRBJ2-3; 7 bases line up with TRBD2. The CDR3 contains 11 residues. The germline V gene encodes CDR1 LGHNA and CDR2 YNFKEQ. V lost 9 bases to trimming and J lost 10 bases; unmatched junction nucleotides: 7. This CDR3 reads CASEAGEAQYF. The CDR3 bases are TGTGCCAGTGAGGCGGGGGAGGCGCAGTATTTT.